These T cell receptor beta chains were read from a single sample in a study of blood T cell repertoires in COVID-19. The method was immunoSEQ multiplex PCR; TCRdb's version includes in-frame clones alone and lacks a portion of them. In the table there are 150,000 to 200,000 clones, 84% of which are singletons. The specimen was PBMCs or T cells enriched from blood (not recorded which). The receptors originated from a woman under 40 who had been exposed to COVID-19. Each CDR3 is given with its conserved first and last residue. Fields, in order: V gene, clone size, D gene, J gene, CDR3 protein, CDR3 DNA. D genes are given only for firm matches. Clone size is not always given. Where it is, it says once, few, many or a class for expanded clones.

TRBV5-4	NA	NA	TRBJ1-1	CASSGGRGGKDTEAFF	TGTGCCAGCAGCGGAGGACGGGGAGGGAAGGACACTGAAGCTTTCTTT
TRBV2	NA	NA	TRBJ1-1	CASGEVMNTEAFF	TGTGCCAGCGGAGAAGTCATGAACACTGAAGCTTTCTTT
TRBV5-1	few	NA	TRBJ2-3	CASTSQPEDTQYF	TGCGCCAGCACGTCGCAACCTGAGGATACGCAGTATTTT
TRBV6-1	few	TRBD1	TRBJ2-7	CASSEGNPGQGAEQYF	TGTGCCAGCAGTGAAGGGAATCCGGGACAGGGGGCTGAGCAGTACTTC
TRBV19	NA	NA	TRBJ1-5	CASSISTLDSNQPQHF	TGTGCCAGTAGTATCTCGACACTTGATAGCAATCAGCCCCAGCATTTT
TRBV7-9	NA	NA	TRBJ1-4	CASTSSTGSNEKLFF	TGTGCCAGCACTTCCAGCACAGGGTCTAATGAAAAACTGTTTTTT
TRBV7-8	NA	NA	TRBJ1-1	CASSFLPPRVDTEAFF	TGTGCCAGCAGCTTTTTACCCCCTCGGGTGGACACTGAAGCTTTCTTT
TRBV9	NA	TRBD2	TRBJ2-5	CASSVGAGDETQYF	TGTGCCAGCAGCGTAGGGGCGGGGGATGAGACCCAGTACTTC
TRBV7-9	NA	TRBD1	TRBJ1-2	CASSLEGTVYGYTF	TGTGCCAGCAGCTTGGAAGGGACAGTTTATGGCTACACCTTC
TRBV19	few	TRBD1	TRBJ2-7	CASSTSRTGLAYEQYF	TGTGCCAGTAGTACTTCGCGGACAGGGCTGGCCTACGAGCAGTACTTC
TRBV2	once	NA	TRBJ1-5	CASSRAGDSNQPQHF	TGTGCCAGCAGCAGGGCGGGGGATAGCAATCAGCCCCAGCATTTT
TRBV7-9	NA	NA	TRBJ2-2	CASSTNEAVNTGELFF	TGTGCCAGCAGTACGAATGAGGCGGTGAACACCGGGGAGCTGTTTTTT
TRBV29-1	NA	NA	TRBJ1-1	CSGFLMEFEDTEAFF	TGCAGCGGGTTTTTGATGGAGTTTGAGGACACTGAAGCTTTCTTT
TRBV30	NA	TRBD1	TRBJ2-5	CAWHPGTGEETQYF	TGTGCCTGGCATCCCGGGACAGGGGAAGAGACCCAGTACTTC
TRBV2	once	TRBD1	TRBJ1-4	CASTKTGGVEKLFF	TGTGCCAGCACCAAGACAGGGGGCGTTGAAAAACTGTTTTTT
TRBV27	NA	NA	TRBJ1-2	CASRPTGSNYGYTF	TGTGCCAGCAGGCCTACAGGATCTAACTATGGCTACACCTTC
TRBV12-3/TRBV12-4	few	NA	TRBJ2-5	CASSLGTSETQYF	TGTGCCAGCAGTCTGGGGACTTCGGAGACCCAGTACTTC
TRBV15	NA	NA	TRBJ1-5	CATSLDRNNQPQHF	TGTGCCACCAGCCTTGACAGGAACAATCAGCCCCAGCATTTT
TRBV5-6	NA	TRBD1	TRBJ1-6	CASSFRDRNSPLHF	TGTGCCAGCAGCTTCCGGGACAGAAATTCACCCCTCCACTTT
TRBV4-3	once	NA	TRBJ2-7	CASSQDGAGYEQYF	TGCGCCAGCAGCCAAGATGGGGCAGGCTACGAGCAGTACTTC
TRBV7-8	once	TRBD2	TRBJ2-3	CASSRLAGGIDTQYF	TGTGCCAGCAGCCGACTAGCGGGGGGTATAGATACGCAGTATTTT
TRBV25-1	NA	TRBD2	TRBJ2-5	CATLGGWQETQYF	TGTGCCACTCTGGGGGGGTGGCAAGAGACCCAGTACTTC
TRBV19	NA	TRBD1	TRBJ1-1	CASSRGQGRANTEAFF	TGTGCCAGTAGTAGGGGACAGGGGAGAGCCAACACTGAAGCTTTCTTT
TRBV7-6	NA	TRBD2	TRBJ2-5	CASSSPGGLQETQYF	TGTGCCAGCAGCTCGCCGGGGGGGCTCCAAGAGACCCAGTACTTC
TRBV19	NA	TRBD1	TRBJ2-1	CASSIMGQGNEQFF	TGTGCCAGTAGTATTATGGGACAGGGCAATGAGCAGTTCTTC
TRBV2	few	TRBD2	TRBJ2-1	CASRPTSGGAINEQFF	TGTGCCAGCAGACCCACTAGCGGGGGGGCTATCAATGAGCAGTTCTTC
TRBV2	NA	TRBD1	TRBJ2-7	CASSVPGQGGLYEQYF	TGTGCCAGCAGTGTACCGGGACAGGGGGGTTTATACGAGCAGTACTTC
TRBV7-2	NA	NA	TRBJ2-2	CASSLYGGELFF	TGTGCCAGCAGCTTATACGGCGGGGAGCTGTTTTTT
TRBV9	NA	NA	TRBJ2-5	CASSREETQYF	TGTGCCAGCAGCCGGGAAGAGACCCAGTACTTC
TRBV6-5	NA	NA	TRBJ1-2	CASSYSPPGVNF	TGTGCCAGCAGTTACTCTCCCCCGGGTGTCAACTTC
TRBV5-4	NA	TRBD1	TRBJ2-7	CASSLEAGGSYEQYF	TGTGCCAGCAGCTTGGAAGCAGGGGGCTCCTACGAGCAGTACTTC
TRBV30	NA	TRBD2	TRBJ2-7	CAWSRGGRGEQYF	TGTGCCTGGAGTCGGGGGGGCAGAGGCGAGCAGTACTTC
TRBV7-9	NA	NA	TRBJ2-7	CASSLEAISYEQYF	TGTGCCAGCAGCTTAGAAGCCATCTCCTACGAGCAGTACTTC
TRBV25-1	NA	TRBD1	TRBJ1-2	CASSSPPGQGTFGYTF	TGTGCCAGCAGTTCCCCTCCGGGACAGGGGACTTTTGGCTACACCTTC
TRBV12-5	NA	NA	TRBJ1-5	CASGINNSNQPQHF	TGTGCTAGTGGAATTAATAATAGCAATCAGCCCCAGCATTTT
TRBV6-1	NA	NA	TRBJ1-5	CASSDPPTGYSNQPQHF	TGTGCCAGCAGTGACCCACCGACGGGTTATAGCAATCAGCCCCAGCATTTT
TRBV12-5	NA	TRBD1	TRBJ1-1	CASGFINPAGGQGVLNTEAFF	TGTGCTAGTGGTTTTATCAACCCTGCCGGGGGACAGGGGGTTTTGAACACTGAAGCTTTCTTT
TRBV29-1	NA	NA	TRBJ1-1	CSASRDISEAFF	TGCAGTGCGAGCAGGGATATTAGCGAAGCTTTCTTT
TRBV29-1	NA	NA	TRBJ2-7	CSVEYGTNSEQYF	TGCAGCGTTGAATACGGGACAAACTCCGAGCAGTACTTC
TRBV4-1	once	TRBD1	TRBJ2-3	CASSQSRGQTTDTQYF	TGCGCCAGCAGCCAATCTCGGGGACAGACCACAGATACGCAGTATTTT
TRBV3-1/TRBV3-2	NA	NA	TRBJ2-7	CASSQLGAGSYEQYF	TGTGCCAGCAGCCAATTGGGTGCGGGGTCCTACGAGCAGTACTTC
TRBV2	NA	TRBD2	TRBJ2-1	CASSEVRTSGGALDEQFF	TGTGCCAGCAGTGAAGTTAGGACTAGCGGGGGGGCCCTGGATGAGCAGTTCTTC
TRBV13	once	TRBD1	TRBJ2-7	CASSLGQGASGLREQYF	TGTGCCAGCAGCTTAGGTCAGGGGGCGTCCGGACTACGCGAGCAGTACTTC
TRBV18	NA	NA	TRBJ1-2	CASSPGADSNYGYTF	TGTGCCAGCTCACCAGGGGCAGATTCAAACTATGGCTACACCTTC
TRBV27	few	NA	TRBJ2-7	CATQMLPVGQHEQYF	TGTGCCACCCAGATGCTCCCGGTCGGACAGCACGAGCAGTACTTC
TRBV5-4	few	TRBD1	TRBJ1-2	CASSLAVRDRGGYTF	TGTGCCAGCAGCTTGGCCGTCCGGGACAGGGGCGGCTACACCTTC
TRBV2	NA	TRBD1	TRBJ1-2	CASSEGYRTGGLGYGYTF	TGTGCCAGCAGTGAAGGATATAGGACAGGGGGGCTGGGGTATGGCTACACCTTC
TRBV7-2	NA	NA	TRBJ2-7	CASSLASHYEQYF	TGTGCCAGCAGCTTAGCTTCCCATTACGAGCAGTACTTC
TRBV29-1	once	TRBD1	TRBJ2-3	CSVVGQGRTSTDTQYF	TGCAGCGTTGTGGGACAGGGGCGCACTAGCACAGATACGCAGTATTTT
TRBV7-2	NA	TRBD1	TRBJ1-5	CASSEDRGISYSNQPQHF	TGTGCCAGCAGCGAGGACAGGGGGATTAGTTATAGCAATCAGCCCCAGCATTTT
TRBV11-2	NA	TRBD1	TRBJ2-7	CASSKDRDYEQYF	TGTGCCAGCAGCAAAGACAGGGACTACGAGCAGTACTTC